This TCR beta chain was obtained from a study of blood T cell repertoires in COVID-19. Sequencing used immunoSEQ multiplex PCR; TCRdb keeps in-frame clones, though not all of them. The sample lists 200,000 to 250,000 clones; roughly 87% were seen once. The table lists this clone with many counts. V gave up 3 bases and J gave up 4 bases; unmatched junction bases: 3. The germline V gene has CDR1 LNHDA and CDR2 SQIVND (reference sequence). This CDR3 has 16 amino acids. Sequenced input: peripheral blood. The gene calls are TRBV19 and TRBJ2-2; 12 positions agree with TRBD2. The receptor's source is a woman under 30 who had recovered from COVID-19. The CDR3 nucleotides are TGTGCCAGTAGTATCTCGACTAGCGGGGGCACCGGGGAGCTGTTTTTT. Encoded protein: CASSISTSGGTGELFF.